This T cell receptor (beta chain) came from a study of CD4 T cells in relation to SARS-CoV-2 and coronaviruses. The assay was immunoSEQ multiplex PCR, and TCRdb's table has in-frame clones only and misses some. The sample has about 26,000 clones, 65% to 80% seen once; the top ten hold 10%. The unexposed donors gave CD4+ T cells in 2011-2018, prior to COVID-19. Isolation of CD4+ T cells took place after approximately 11 days in culture. This clone was seen just once. Antigen specificity is unknown. The CDR3 spans 15 residues. From germline, CDR1 is SGHAT and CDR2 FQDESV (reference sequence). Between the trimmed V and J ends, which lost 0 bases and 4 bases, there was a span of 12 bases.

The chain links TRBV11-1 to TRBJ1-1; TRBD1 might be the D (6 bases). Sequencing input: CD4+ T cells from PBMCs, cultured in vitro. This clonotype originated in a human donor in good health. CDR3 protein: CASSLAMGAGTEAFF. The CDR3 DNA is TGTGCCAGCAGCTTAGCCATGGGGGCGGGCACTGAAGCTTTCTTT.